The present TCR beta chain was sequenced within a study of T cells in localized non-small cell lung cancer. Study-level findings and limits: Adjacent lung had a median around 50 of the 100 largest tumor clones.

Only in-frame clones appear in the TCRdb table, and some are missing; sequencing was by immunoSEQ multiplex PCR. The table includes fewer than 2,000 clones, 20% to 25% detected once. V shed 0 bases and J shed 0 bases, with 12 bases lying between them. The germline CDR1 and CDR2 sequences are SGHNT and YENEEA. CDR3 size: 16 residues. As concerns this clone: What it recognizes is unknown.

The J gene is TRBJ2-7, the V gene TRBV11-3, with D perhaps TRBD1 (5 bases). The receptor's source is a woman aged 35-75 years with stage II squamous cell lung carcinoma. Here the sequenced sample was normal lung tissue next to the tumor, taken before any cancer treatment. CDR3 residues: CASSLDTGRSSYEQYF. CDR3 sequence (DNA): TGTGCCAGCAGCTTAGATACAGGTCGTAGCTCCTACGAGCAGTACTTC.